This TCR beta chain was captured in a study of Ad26.COV2.S vaccination and SARS-CoV-2 variants. Study-wide context: As a participant in COV1001, the donor was in the Ad26.COV2.S trial arm.

Sample treatment: some 20 received Ad26.COV2.S at low or high dose, single or two shots; about 5 received placebo; per-sample allocation not given. The samples date from day 63 after the first vaccine or placebo injection. Whole-study findings and limits: Vaccinees and placebo recipients showed similar non-spike TCR breadth.

This clone was seen a single time. Its antigen is not known. Libraries were prepared by immunoSEQ multiplex PCR; TCRdb keeps only in-frame clonotypes and omits some of them. The sample includes roughly 240,000 clones, roughly 90% of them seen just once. V shed 1 base and J 3 bases; nucleotides not matched to a gene: 3. CDR1 is SGHVS, CDR2 FQNEAQ, per germline. The CDR3 is made up of 14 amino acids. The TCR originated in a person aged 18-65 years who received the Ad26.COV2.S COVID-19 vaccine or a placebo. The input for sequencing was peripheral blood, taken in a trial of Ad26.COV2.S vaccine versus placebo. This sequence joins TRBV7-8 and TRBJ2-7; TRBD2 aligns across 7 bases. The CDR3 reads CASSLGAGVYEQYF. As DNA, the CDR3 is TGTGCCAGCAGCTTAGGGGCGGGAGTCTACGAGCAGTACTTC.